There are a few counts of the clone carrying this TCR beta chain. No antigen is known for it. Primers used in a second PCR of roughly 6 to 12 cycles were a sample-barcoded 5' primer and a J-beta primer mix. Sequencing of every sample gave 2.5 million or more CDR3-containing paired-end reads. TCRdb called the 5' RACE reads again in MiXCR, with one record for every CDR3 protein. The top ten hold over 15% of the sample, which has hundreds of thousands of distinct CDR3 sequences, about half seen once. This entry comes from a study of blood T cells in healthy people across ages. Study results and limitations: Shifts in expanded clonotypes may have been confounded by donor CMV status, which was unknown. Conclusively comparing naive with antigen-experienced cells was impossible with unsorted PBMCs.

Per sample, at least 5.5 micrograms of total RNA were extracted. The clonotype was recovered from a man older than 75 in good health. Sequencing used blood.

The CDR3 bases are TGCAGTGCTGAGCTGACAGGGGGCGGCACCAAAAACATTCAGTACTTC. Translated, it gives CSAELTGGGTKNIQYF. The gene calls are TRBV20-1 and TRBJ2-4; 10 positions agree with TRBD1. The J segment lost 2 bases and the V segment lost 5 bases, leaving 9 bases of the junction unmatched. Germline assignment: CDR1 DFQATT and CDR2 SNEGSKA (reference sequence). The CDR3 loop spans 16 amino acids.